The clone carrying this TCR beta chain was observed once. Clones were sequenced by immunoSEQ multiplex PCR, and TCRdb holds only the in-frame ones, with some missing. The sample consists of 55,000 to 85,000 clones, more than 75% of them appearing once. Germline assignment: CDR1 KGHDR and CDR2 SFDVKD. The CDR3 is 16 amino acids. Trimming cost V 5 bases and J 1 base; bases outside gene matches: 9. The data stem from a study of blood T cell repertoires in COVID-19. In the study overall: Nucleic acid was either cDNA or gDNA, and it came from T cells, B-cell-depleted T cells, or PBMCs.

The source material was peripheral blood. The sequence was obtained from a human donor in a cohort sampled during active COVID-19. The chain recombines TRBV24-1 with TRBJ1-1, with 7 bases lining up with TRBD1. CDR3 residues: CATSAAKGAGNTEAFF. CDR3 DNA: TGTGCCACCAGTGCCGCTAAGGGGGCAGGGAACACTGAAGCTTTCTTT.